The clone carrying this T cell receptor (beta chain) appeared a single time. The antigen remains undetermined. These data originate in a study of T cells after posttransplantation cyclophosphamide. General observations from the study: Donor CD8+ memory clones often dominated recipient blood repertoires at later times. Blood and skin or GI T cell repertoires showed limited TRB overlap. Recipient CMV seropositivity and CMV reactivation strongly tracked TRB clonality.

Busulfan-fludarabine conditioning, marrow transplant, and cyclophosphamide on days +3 and +4 were administered. Using immunoSEQ multiplex PCR, the repertoire was profiled, and TCRdb retains in-frame clones only, with some absent. This table has roughly 20,000 clones, 87% appearing once. Between the trimmed V and J ends, which lost 0 bases and 6 bases, there was a span of 15 bases. The CDR3 contains 15 residues. CDR1 LGHNA and CDR2 YSLEER come from the germline V gene. The chain couples TRBV4-3 to TRBJ2-7; tentatively, D is TRBD1 (6 bases). This clonotype originated in a female patient in her forties who received an allogeneic stem cell transplant from a related donor, was CMV-positive, and had no GVHD. Some T cells may be the graft donor's. Sequenced material: PBMCs, taken after allogeneic stem cell transplant with posttransplant cyclophosphamide. CDR3 protein: CASSQDSQGSGEQYF. The CDR3 coding sequence is TGCGCCAGCAGCCAAGACTCACAGGGTAGTGGCGAGCAGTACTTC.